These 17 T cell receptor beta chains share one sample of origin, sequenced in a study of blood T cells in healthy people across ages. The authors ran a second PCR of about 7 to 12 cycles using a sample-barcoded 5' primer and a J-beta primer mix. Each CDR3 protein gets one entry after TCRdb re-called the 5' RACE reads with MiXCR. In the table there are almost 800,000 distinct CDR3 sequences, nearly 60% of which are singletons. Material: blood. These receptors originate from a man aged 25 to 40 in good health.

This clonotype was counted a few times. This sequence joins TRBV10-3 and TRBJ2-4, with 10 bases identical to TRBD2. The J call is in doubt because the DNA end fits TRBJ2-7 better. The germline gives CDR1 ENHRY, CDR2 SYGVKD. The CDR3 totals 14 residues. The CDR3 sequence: CAIQRTSGTYEQYF. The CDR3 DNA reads TGTGCCATCCAACGGACTAGCGGAACCTACGAGCAGTACTTC.

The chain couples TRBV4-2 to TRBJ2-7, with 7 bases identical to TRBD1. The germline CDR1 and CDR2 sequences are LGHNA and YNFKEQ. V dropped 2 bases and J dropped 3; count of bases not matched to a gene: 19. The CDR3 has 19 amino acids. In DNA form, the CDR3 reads TGTGCCAGCAGCCAAAACGTCCGGGACAGCGTAGATTCCAGCTACGAGCAGTACTTC. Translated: CASSQNVRDSVDSSYEQYF.

CDR3 amino acids: CASSLVQRSSYNEQFF. The DNA of the CDR3 is TGTGCCAGCAGTTTAGTTCAGCGGAGCTCCTACAATGAGCAGTTCTTC. The rearrangement links TRBV28 to TRBJ2-1; weak D call: TRBD2 (5 bases). Germline values: CDR1 MDHEN, CDR2 SYDVKM. The CDR3 sequence is 16 residues long. V gave up 2 bases and J gave up 0 bases, with 11 bases separating them.

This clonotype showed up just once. This CDR3 reads CASSVELRLAGHNEQFF. The CDR3 nucleotides are TGTGCCAGCAGCGTAGAATTGCGACTAGCGGGACACAATGAGCAGTTCTTC. The rearrangement links TRBV9 to TRBJ2-1; TRBD2 aligns across 11 bases. The J segment lost 5 bases and the V segment lost 0 bases, leaving 7 bases of the junction unmatched. From germline, CDR1 is SGDLS and CDR2 YYNGEE. The CDR3 loop spans 17 amino acids. The whole variable domain, remainder taken from reference TRBV9 and TRBJ2-1, is DSGVTQTPKHLITATGQRVTLRCSPRSGDLSVYWYQQSLDQGLQFLIQYYNGEERAKGNILERFSAQQFPDLHSELNLSSLELGDSALYFCASSVELRLAGHNEQFFGPGTRLTVL.

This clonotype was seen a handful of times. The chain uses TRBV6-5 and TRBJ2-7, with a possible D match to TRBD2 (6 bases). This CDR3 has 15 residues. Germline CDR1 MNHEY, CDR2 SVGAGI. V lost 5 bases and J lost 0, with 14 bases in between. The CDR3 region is CASSTWDGSSYEQYF. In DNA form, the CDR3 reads TGTGCCAGCAGTACCTGGGACGGGAGCTCCTACGAGCAGTACTTC.

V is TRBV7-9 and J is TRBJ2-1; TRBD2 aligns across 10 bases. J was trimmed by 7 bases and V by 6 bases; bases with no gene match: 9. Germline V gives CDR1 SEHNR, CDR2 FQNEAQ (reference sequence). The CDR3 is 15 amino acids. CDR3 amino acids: CASRSGGTSDNEQFF. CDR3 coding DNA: TGTGCCAGCAGGTCTGGGGGGACTAGCGATAATGAGCAGTTCTTC.

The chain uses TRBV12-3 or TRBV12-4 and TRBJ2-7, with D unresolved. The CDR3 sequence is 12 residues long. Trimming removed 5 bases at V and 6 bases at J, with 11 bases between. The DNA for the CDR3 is TGTGCCAGCAGTGGGGTACAATGCGAGCAGTACTTC. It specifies CASSGVQCEQYF.

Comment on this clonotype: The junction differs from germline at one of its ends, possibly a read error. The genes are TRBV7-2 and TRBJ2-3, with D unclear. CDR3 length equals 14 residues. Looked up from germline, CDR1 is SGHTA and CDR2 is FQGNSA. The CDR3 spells CASSFSLGDPTQYF. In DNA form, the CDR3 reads TGCGCCAGCAGCTTCTCGCTAGGCGATCCAACGCAGTATTTT.

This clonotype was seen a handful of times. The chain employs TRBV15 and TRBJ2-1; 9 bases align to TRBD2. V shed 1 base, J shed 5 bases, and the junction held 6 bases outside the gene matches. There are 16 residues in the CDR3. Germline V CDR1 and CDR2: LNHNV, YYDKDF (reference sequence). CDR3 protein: CATSRGWTSEDNEQFF. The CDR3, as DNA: TGTGCCACCAGCAGAGGATGGACTAGCGAAGACAATGAGCAGTTCTTC.

In DNA form, the CDR3 reads TGTGCCAGCAGCGATACAGGTCCGGGGACCCAGTACTTC. It codes for CASSDTGPGTQYF. This chain connects TRBV6-1 to TRBJ2-5, with D tentatively TRBD1 (5 bases). The CDR3 consists of 13 residues. The V end lost 6 bases, the J end lost 7 bases, and 15 bases lay between the germline ends. Looked up from germline, CDR1 is MNHNS and CDR2 is SASEGT.

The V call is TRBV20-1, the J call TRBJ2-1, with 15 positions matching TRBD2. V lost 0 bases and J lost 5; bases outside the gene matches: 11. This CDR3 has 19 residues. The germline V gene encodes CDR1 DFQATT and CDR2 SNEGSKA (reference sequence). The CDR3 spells CSARDPGLAGGVRHNEQFF. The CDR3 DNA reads TGCAGTGCTAGAGATCCGGGACTAGCGGGAGGCGTAAGGCACAATGAGCAGTTCTTC.

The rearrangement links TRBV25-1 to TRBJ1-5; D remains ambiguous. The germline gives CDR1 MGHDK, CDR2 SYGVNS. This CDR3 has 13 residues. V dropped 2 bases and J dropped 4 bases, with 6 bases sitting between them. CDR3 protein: CASSERRNQPQHF. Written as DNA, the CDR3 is TGTGCCAGCAGTGAAAGAAGAAATCAGCCCCAGCATTTT. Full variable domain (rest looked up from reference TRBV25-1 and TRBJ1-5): EADIYQTPRYLVIGTGKKITLECSQTMGHDKMYWYQQDPGMELHLIHYSYGVNSTEKGDLSSESTVSRIRTEHFPLTLESARPSHTSQYLCASSERRNQPQHFGDGTRLSIL.

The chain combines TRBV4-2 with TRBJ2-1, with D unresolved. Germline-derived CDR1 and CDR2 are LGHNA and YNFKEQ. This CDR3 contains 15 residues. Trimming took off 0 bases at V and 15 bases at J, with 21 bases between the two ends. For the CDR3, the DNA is TGTGCCAGCAGCCAAGAATCGCCCCTTATTACAATGCCGTTCTTC. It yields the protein CASSQESPLITMPFF.

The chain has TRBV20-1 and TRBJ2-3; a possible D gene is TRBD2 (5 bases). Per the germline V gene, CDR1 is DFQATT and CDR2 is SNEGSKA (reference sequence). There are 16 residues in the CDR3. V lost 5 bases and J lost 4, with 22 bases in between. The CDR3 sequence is CSAPSPWGDTPDTQYF. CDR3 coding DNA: TGCAGTGCTCCGAGTCCGTGGGGAGATACTCCAGATACGCAGTATTTT.

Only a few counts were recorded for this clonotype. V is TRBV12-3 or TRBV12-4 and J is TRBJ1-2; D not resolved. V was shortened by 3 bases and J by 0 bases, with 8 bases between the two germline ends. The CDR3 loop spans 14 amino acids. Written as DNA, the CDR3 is TGTGCCAGCAGTTTTGGCGGGACTAACTATGGCTACACCTTC. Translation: CASSFGGTNYGYTF.

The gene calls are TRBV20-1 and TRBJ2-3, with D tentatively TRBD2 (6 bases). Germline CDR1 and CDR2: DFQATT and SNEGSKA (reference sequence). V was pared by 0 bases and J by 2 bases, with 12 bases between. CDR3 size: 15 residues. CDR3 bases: TGCAGTGCTAGAGATCGTGGCGGGGTCACAGATACGCAGTATTTT. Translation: CSARDRGGVTDTQYF.

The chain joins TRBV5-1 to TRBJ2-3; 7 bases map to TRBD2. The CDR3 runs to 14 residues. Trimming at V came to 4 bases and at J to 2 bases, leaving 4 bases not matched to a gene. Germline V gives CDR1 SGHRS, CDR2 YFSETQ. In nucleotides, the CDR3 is TGCGCCAGCAGCCCGGGACTAAACACAGATACGCAGTATTTT. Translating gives CASSPGLNTDTQYF.